One sample yielded the 4 T cell receptor beta chains listed below, sequenced in a study of blood T cell repertoires in COVID-19. Clones were sequenced by immunoSEQ multiplex PCR, and TCRdb holds only the in-frame ones, with some missing. The data hold some 130,000 clones, with over 60% observed a single time. Sequencing was done on a sample of peripheral blood. The receptors stem from a woman in her 70s with acute or convalescent COVID-19.

In its sample, this clone was seen a few times. The CDR3 nucleotides are TGTGCCAGCAGCGAAGGACTAGGGAGGTTCACGGCCTCCTACAATGAGCAGTTCTTC. As protein: CASSEGLGRFTASYNEQFF. The rearrangement joins TRBV28 to TRBJ2-1; 7 bases are a match to TRBD2. Germline lookup yields CDR1 MDHEN and CDR2 SYDVKM. CDR3 length equals 19 residues. V lost 6 bases to trimming and J lost 0 bases; unmatched junction nucleotides: 17.

The chain has TRBV15 and TRBJ1-2, with D perhaps matching TRBD1 (6 bases). Trimming took off 0 bases at V and 4 bases at J, with 15 bases between the two ends. The CDR3 covers 16 residues. Germline CDR1 is LNHNV and CDR2 is YYDKDF (reference sequence). The CDR3 protein is CATSRDPPGTFYGYTF. The CDR3 nucleotides read TGTGCCACCAGCAGAGACCCCCCCGGGACATTCTATGGCTACACCTTC.

The chain combines TRBV3-1 (or the pseudogene TRBV3-2) with TRBJ1-2; 7 bases match TRBD1. Germline CDR1 is LGHDT and CDR2 is YNNKEL (reference sequence). The CDR3 runs 14 residues. Unmatched junction bases numbered 6, after V lost 5 bases and J lost 3 bases. The CDR3 region is CASSTQGQDYGYTF. In DNA, the CDR3 is TGTGCCAGCAGCACACAGGGGCAGGACTATGGCTACACCTTC.

The gene calls are TRBV6-5 and TRBJ2-2; 10 nucleotides match TRBD2. With 6 bases clipped from V and 3 bases from J, the junction kept 4 bases outside the gene matches. The CDR3 runs 15 residues. Germline V gives CDR1 MNHEY, CDR2 SVGAGI. CDR3 region: CASRTSGFDTGELFF. In DNA, the CDR3 is TGTGCCAGCAGGACTAGCGGGTTCGACACCGGGGAGCTGTTTTTT.